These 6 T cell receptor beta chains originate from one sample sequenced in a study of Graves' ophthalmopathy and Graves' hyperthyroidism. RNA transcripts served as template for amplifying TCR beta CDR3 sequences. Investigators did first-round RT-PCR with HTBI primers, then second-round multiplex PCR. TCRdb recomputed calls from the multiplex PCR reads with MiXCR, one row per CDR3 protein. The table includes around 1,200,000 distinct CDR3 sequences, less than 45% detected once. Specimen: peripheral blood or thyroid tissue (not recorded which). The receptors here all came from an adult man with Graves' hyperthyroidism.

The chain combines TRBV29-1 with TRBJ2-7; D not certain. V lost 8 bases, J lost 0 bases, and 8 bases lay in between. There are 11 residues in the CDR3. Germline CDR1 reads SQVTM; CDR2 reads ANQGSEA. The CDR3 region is CSSPDSYEQYF. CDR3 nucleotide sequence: TGCAGCAGTCCAGACTCCTACGAGCAGTACTTC.

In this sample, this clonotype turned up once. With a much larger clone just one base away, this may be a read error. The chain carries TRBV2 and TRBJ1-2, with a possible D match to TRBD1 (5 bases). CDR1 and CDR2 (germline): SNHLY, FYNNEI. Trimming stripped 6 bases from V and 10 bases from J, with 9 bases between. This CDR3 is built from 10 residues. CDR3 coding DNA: TGTGCCAGCAGCGCAGGGACCTACACCTTC. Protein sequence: CASSAGTYTF.

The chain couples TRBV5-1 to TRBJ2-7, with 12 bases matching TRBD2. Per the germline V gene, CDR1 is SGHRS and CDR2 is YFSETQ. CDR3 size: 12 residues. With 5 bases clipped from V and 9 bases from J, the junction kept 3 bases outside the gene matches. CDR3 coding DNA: TGCGCCAGCAGATGGGGACTAGCGGGGCAGTACTTC. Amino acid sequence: CASRWGLAGQYF.

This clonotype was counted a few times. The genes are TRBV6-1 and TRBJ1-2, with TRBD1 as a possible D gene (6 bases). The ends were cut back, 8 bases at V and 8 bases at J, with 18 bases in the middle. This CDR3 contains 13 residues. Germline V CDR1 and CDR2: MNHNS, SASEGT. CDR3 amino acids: CASEKGQTRGYTF. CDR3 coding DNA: TGTGCCAGCGAAAAGGGACAAACGAGGGGCTACACCTTC.

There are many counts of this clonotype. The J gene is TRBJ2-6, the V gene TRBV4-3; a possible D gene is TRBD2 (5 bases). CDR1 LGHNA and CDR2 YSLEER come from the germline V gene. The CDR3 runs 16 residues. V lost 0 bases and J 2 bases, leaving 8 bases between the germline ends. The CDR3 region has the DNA TGCGCCAGCAGCCAAGAGGCGGGTCCTGGGGCCAACGTCCTGACTTTC. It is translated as CASSQEAGPGANVLTF.

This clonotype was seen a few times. The CDR3 sequence: CASTPGTLNEKLFF. Here the CDR3 DNA reads TGTGCCAGCACCCCCGGGACACTTAATGAAAAACTGTTTTTT. This chain connects TRBV5-5 to TRBJ1-4, with D tentatively TRBD1 (6 bases). V dropped 6 bases and J dropped 4 bases, with 13 bases sitting between them. This CDR3 contains 14 residues. Germline CDR1 is SGHKS and CDR2 is YYEKEE (reference sequence). Full variable domain (missing parts from reference TRBV5-5 and TRBJ1-4): DAGVTQSPTHLIKTRGQQVTLRCSPISGHKSVSWYQQVLGQGPQFIFQYYEKEERGRGNFPDRFSARQFPNYSSELNVNALLLGDSALYLCASTPGTLNEKLFFGSGTQLSVL.